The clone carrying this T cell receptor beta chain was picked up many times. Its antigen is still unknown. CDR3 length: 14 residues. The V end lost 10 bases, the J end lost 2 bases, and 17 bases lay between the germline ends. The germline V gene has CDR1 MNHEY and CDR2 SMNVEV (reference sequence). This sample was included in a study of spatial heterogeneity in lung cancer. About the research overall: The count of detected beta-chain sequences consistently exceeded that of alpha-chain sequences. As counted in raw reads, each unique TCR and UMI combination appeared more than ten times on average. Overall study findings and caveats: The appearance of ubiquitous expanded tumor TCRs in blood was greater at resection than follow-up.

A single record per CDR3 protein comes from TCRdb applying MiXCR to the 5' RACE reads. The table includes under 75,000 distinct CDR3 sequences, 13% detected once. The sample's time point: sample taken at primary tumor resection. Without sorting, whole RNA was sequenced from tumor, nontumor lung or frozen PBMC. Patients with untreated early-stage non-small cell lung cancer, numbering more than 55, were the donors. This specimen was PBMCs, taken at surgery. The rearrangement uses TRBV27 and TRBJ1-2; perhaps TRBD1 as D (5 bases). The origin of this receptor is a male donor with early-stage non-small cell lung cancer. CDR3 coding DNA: TGTGCCACAGACAGCAACAGACAGAACTATGGCTACACCTTC. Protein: CATDSNRQNYGYTF.